A selection of T cell receptor beta chains follows, all from one sample in a study of blood T cell repertoires in COVID-19. Assay used: immunoSEQ multiplex PCR; TCRdb lists only in-frame clones, some missing. In the table there are over 95,000 clones, about 88% of which are singletons. The sequencing sample was made of peripheral blood. Source of these receptors: a woman in her 70s who had recovered from COVID-19. Each CDR3 is given with its conserved first and last residue. A D gene is named only where the DNA matches it firmly.

j_gene | d_gene | v_gene | CDR3aa | CDR3nt
TRBJ2-2 | TRBD1 | TRBV9 | CASSQDRGSGELFF | TGTGCCAGCAGCCAAGACAGGGGGTCCGGGGAGCTGTTTTTT
TRBJ2-7 | NA | TRBV29-1 | CSVESSYEQYF | TGCAGCGTTGAGTCCAGCTACGAGCAGTACTTC
TRBJ2-3 | NA | TRBV19 | CASRKGADTQYF | TGTGCCAGTAGGAAAGGAGCCGATACGCAGTATTTT
TRBJ1-5 | NA | TRBV12-3/TRBV12-4 | CASSLVWSQPQHF | TGTGCCAGCAGTTTAGTTTGGAGTCAGCCCCAGCATTTT
TRBJ2-2 | TRBD1 | TRBV18 | CASSPDRVNTGELFF | TGTGCCAGCTCACCTGACAGGGTTAACACCGGGGAGCTGTTTTTT
TRBJ2-5 | NA | TRBV9 | CASSVGGGETQYF | TGTGCCAGCAGCGTAGGAGGCGGGGAGACCCAGTACTTC
TRBJ2-4 | TRBD1 | TRBV19 | CASSPGQYPPLSF | TGTGCCAGTAGCCCGGGACAGTACCCACCCCTAAGCTTC
TRBJ1-1 | NA | TRBV28 | CASSSPGVNMGTEAFF | TGTGCCAGCAGTTCTCCAGGGGTTAATATGGGAACTGAAGCTTTCTTT
TRBJ2-5 | NA | TRBV7-9 | CASSLGRGLETQYF | TGTGCCAGCAGCTTAGGCAGGGGATTGGAGACCCAGTACTTC
TRBJ2-7 | TRBD1 | TRBV27 | CASSTGQGTYEQYF | TGTGCCAGCAGTACGGGACAGGGTACCTACGAGCAGTACTTC